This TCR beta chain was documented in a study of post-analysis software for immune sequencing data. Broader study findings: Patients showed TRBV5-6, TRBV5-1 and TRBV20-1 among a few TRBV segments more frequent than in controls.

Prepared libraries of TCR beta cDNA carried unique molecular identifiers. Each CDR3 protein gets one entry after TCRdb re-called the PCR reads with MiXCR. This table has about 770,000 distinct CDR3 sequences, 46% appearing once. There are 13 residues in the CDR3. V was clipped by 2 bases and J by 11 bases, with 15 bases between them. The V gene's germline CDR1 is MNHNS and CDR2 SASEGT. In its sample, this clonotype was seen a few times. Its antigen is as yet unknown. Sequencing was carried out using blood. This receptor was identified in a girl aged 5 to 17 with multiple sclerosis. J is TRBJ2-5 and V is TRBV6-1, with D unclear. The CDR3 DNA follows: TGTGCCAGCAGTGAATATAGGCATCAGGTGCAGTACTTC. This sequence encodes CASSEYRHQVQYF.